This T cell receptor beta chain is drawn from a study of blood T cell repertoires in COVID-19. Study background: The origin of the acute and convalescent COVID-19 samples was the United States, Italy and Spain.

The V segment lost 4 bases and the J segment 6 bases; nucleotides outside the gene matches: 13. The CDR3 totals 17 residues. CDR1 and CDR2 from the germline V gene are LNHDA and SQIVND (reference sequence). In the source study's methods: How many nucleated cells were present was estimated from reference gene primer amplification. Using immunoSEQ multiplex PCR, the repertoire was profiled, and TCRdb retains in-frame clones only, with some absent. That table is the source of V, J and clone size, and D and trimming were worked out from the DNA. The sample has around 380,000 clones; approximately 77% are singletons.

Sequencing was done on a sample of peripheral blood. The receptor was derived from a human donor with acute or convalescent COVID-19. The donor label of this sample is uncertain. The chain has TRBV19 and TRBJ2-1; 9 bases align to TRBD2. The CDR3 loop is CASSRHLNSGGPNEQFF. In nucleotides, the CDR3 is TGTGCCAGTAGTAGACACTTAAATAGCGGGGGACCCAATGAGCAGTTCTTC.